This TCR beta chain was captured in a study of metastatic and nonmetastatic thyroid tumors. Overall study: Malignant thyroid and benign thyroid patients provided blood and tumor or nodule tissue whose repertoires were compared. Findings and limits, study-wide: Reported TCR beta diversity, measured in blood and tumor, was significantly higher for malignant thyroid tumors than for benign nodules.

By share of the sample, this clone is medium-sized. Its target is unknown. Not a single patient had been given any form of treatment at any point before undergoing thyroid surgery. As handled by the study authors: The study built a papillary thyroid cancer distant-metastasis classifier from CDR3 differences across clinicopathological groups. TCRdb re-clonotyped the PCR reads through MiXCR. The V and J calls shown here were made by TCRdb, not taken from the authors' results. Counted here are approximately 15,000 clones, roughly a fifth occurring once; the ten biggest clones make up roughly 13%. Between the trimmed V and J ends, which lost 7 bases and 6 bases, there was a span of 17 bases. CDR1 and CDR2 (germline): MNHEY, SVGEGT. The length of the CDR3 is 14 residues.

Material: blood. The source is a female donor with papillary thyroid cancer or a benign thyroid nodule (not recorded which). Some clones in this sample may be carry-over from other donors' samples. The chain uses TRBV6-2 or TRBV6-3 and TRBJ2-3, with D possibly TRBD2 on 6 matching bases. Here the CDR3 DNA reads TGTGCCAGCACCTACGGGGGAGTTTTTGATACGCAGTATTTT. It yields the protein CASTYGGVFDTQYF.